This is a list of T cell receptor beta chains from one sample in a study of blood T cell repertoires in COVID-19. The repertoire was sequenced with immunoSEQ multiplex PCR; TCRdb's copy has only in-frame clones and lacks some. The sample lists 140,000 to 150,000 clones, more than 80% occurring once. The sample comprised peripheral blood. The receptor source for this set is a woman aged 55-69 years with active COVID-19. CDR3s include the opening cysteine and the closing phenylalanine or tryptophan. A D gene is named only where the DNA matches it firmly. Expanded clones are given a class, and other clones once, few, many or no size at all.

v_gene	abundance	j_gene	d_gene	CDR3nt	CDR3aa
TRBV7-9	.	TRBJ1-2	TRBD1	TGTGCCAGCAGCAACACAGGGGGCGCGGTTGCGGGCTACACCTTC	CASSNTGGAVAGYTF
TRBV5-5	.	TRBJ1-2	TRBD1	TGTGCCAGCAGCACCGGACAGGGCTATGGCTACACCTTC	CASSTGQGYGYTF
TRBV9	.	TRBJ2-5	.	TGTGCCAGCAGCGTAGCGCCAGGGCTTCGAGAGACCCAGTACTTC	CASSVAPGLRETQYF
TRBV6-5	.	TRBJ2-7	.	TGTGCCAGCAGTCCCCGGGGTATGGGCTACGAGCAGTACTTC	CASSPRGMGYEQYF
TRBV5-8	.	TRBJ2-3	.	TGTGCCAGCAGCTTGGGCGAGGCCCCGGGTAGCACAGATACGCAGTATTTT	CASSLGEAPGSTDTQYF
TRBV5-6	.	TRBJ2-1	TRBD2	TGTGCCAGCAGCGCAGCGCTAGCGGCTAATGAGCAGTTCTTC	CASSAALAANEQFF
TRBV28	.	TRBJ2-7	.	TGTGCCAGCACCTCCCCTCGACAGTTACTAATCTCCTACGAGCAGTACTTC	CASTSPRQLLISYEQYF
TRBV12-3/TRBV12-4	few	TRBJ1-1	.	TGTGCCAGCAGTTTAATCAGAAACACTGAAGCTTTCTTT	CASSLIRNTEAFF
TRBV5-1	.	TRBJ2-3	.	TGCGCCAGCGAGGCTAGCGGCACAGATACGCAGTATTTT	CASEASGTDTQYF
TRBV9	.	TRBJ2-2	.	TGTGCCAGCAGCGTAGGGACACCGAACACCGGGGAGCTGTTTTTT	CASSVGTPNTGELFF
TRBV6-6	.	TRBJ1-5	TRBD1	TGTGCCAGCAGTCCCGGGACAGGTTATCAGCCCCAGCATTTT	CASSPGTGYQPQHF
TRBV5-6	.	TRBJ2-2	TRBD1	TGTGCCAGCAGCTTGCCCGGGACAGGGAACACCGGGGAGCTGTTTTTT	CASSLPGTGNTGELFF
TRBV6-2/TRBV6-3	.	TRBJ1-1	TRBD1	TGTGCCAGCAGTTGGCGCAGGGGGCGCGATGGGACTGAAGCTTTCTTT	CASSWRRGRDGTEAFF
TRBV18	.	TRBJ2-5	.	TGTGCCAGCTCCCTACTAGATGTTCGAGAGACCCAGTACTTC	CASSLLDVRETQYF
TRBV27	.	TRBJ2-7	.	TGTGCCAGCAGTTTTTTTGCAGGCCTGGGCGAGCAGTACTTC	CASSFFAGLGEQYF
TRBV19	.	TRBJ1-2	TRBD1	TGTGCCAGTAGTCGGGTCTCCGACAGGGGGTATGGCTACACCTTC	CASSRVSDRGYGYTF
TRBV5-1	.	TRBJ1-2	TRBD1	TGCGCCAGCAGCTCGGACAGGATTAACTATGGCTACACCTTC	CASSSDRINYGYTF
TRBV10-3	once	TRBJ1-3	TRBD1	TGTGCCATCAGTGGTGTTGGGACAGGGACTGGAAACACCATATATTTT	CAISGVGTGTGNTIYF
TRBV6-5	.	TRBJ2-3	.	TGTGCCAGCAGTCGCGGAGCAACAGATACGCAGTATTTT	CASSRGATDTQYF
TRBV2	.	TRBJ2-2	.	TGTGCCAGCAGTAACGACTTTACCGGGGAGCTGTTTTTT	CASSNDFTGELFF
TRBV9	.	TRBJ2-7	TRBD2	TGTGCCAGCAGCCTAGCGGGAGGAGGCTACGAGCAGTACTTC	CASSLAGGGYEQYF
TRBV2	.	TRBJ2-4	.	TGTGCCAGCGTGCGCCTGGCTTCGGGAAACATTCAGTACTTC	CASVRLASGNIQYF
TRBV14	.	TRBJ2-5	.	TGTGCCAGCAGCGAGGCCCGTTTCGAGACCCAGTACTTC	CASSEARFETQYF
TRBV7-8	.	TRBJ1-2	.	TGTGCCAGCAGCTTAATGTCGGGAGCCTCTAACTATGGCTACACCTTC	CASSLMSGASNYGYTF
TRBV7-9	.	TRBJ1-2	TRBD1	TGTGCCAGCAGCCGACAGGGGGCTAATGGCTACACCTTC	CASSRQGANGYTF
TRBV3-1/TRBV3-2	.	TRBJ1-5	.	TGTGCCAGCAGCCAACAGCCAGGTCAGCCCCAGCATTTT	CASSQQPGQPQHF
TRBV24-1	.	TRBJ2-5	.	TGTGCCACCAGTGAGGGGGCAGTCCAAGAGACCCAGTACTTC	CATSEGAVQETQYF
TRBV5-1	.	TRBJ2-7	TRBD2	TGCGCCAGCAGCTTGGCCGGGACTAGCATATTCCACGAGCAGTACTTC	CASSLAGTSIFHEQYF
TRBV20-1	few	TRBJ1-5	TRBD1	TGCAGTGCTAGAGGGGACAGGGCCTGGCATTTT	CSARGDRAWHF
TRBV5-6	.	TRBJ2-1	TRBD2	TGTGCCAGCAGCTTGGAAGCGGGAGGATACAATGAGCAGTTCTTC	CASSLEAGGYNEQFF
TRBV27	once	TRBJ2-1	TRBD2	TGTGCCAGCAGAAACGGACTAGCGGGAGAGTTAACCAATGAGCAGTTCTTC	CASRNGLAGELTNEQFF
TRBV7-9	.	TRBJ2-4	.	TGTGCCAGCAGCTTTGAGGCAAACATTCAGTACTTC	CASSFEANIQYF
TRBV28	.	TRBJ2-1	.	TGTGCCAGCAGTTTAGGGGGGACCCACAATGAGCAGTTCTTC	CASSLGGTHNEQFF
TRBV30	.	TRBJ1-2	.	TGTGCCTGGAGTGTACACCAGAATGGCTACACCTTC	CAWSVHQNGYTF
TRBV28	.	TRBJ2-1	TRBD2	TGTGCCAGCAGCCCCGCACTAGCGGGAGTTGAATCGCAGTTCTTC	CASSPALAGVESQFF
TRBV28	.	TRBJ1-5	.	TGTGCCAGCAGGGAGGGAAGCGGAGCGCAGCCCCAGCATTTT	CASREGSGAQPQHF
TRBV10-1	.	TRBJ2-7	.	TGCGCCAGCAGTGAGTCGGAGGGAAGAGGCGAGCAGTACTTC	CASSESEGRGEQYF
TRBV14	.	TRBJ2-1	.	TGTGCCAGCAGCCTAGAGGACTGGAATCTCAATGAGCAGTTCTTC	CASSLEDWNLNEQFF
TRBV5-4	once	TRBJ1-1	.	TGTGCCAGCAGCTTGGTGGGCACGAACACTGAAGCTTTCTTT	CASSLVGTNTEAFF
TRBV5-5	few	TRBJ2-7	TRBD1	TGTGCCAGCAGCCTGATGGACAGGGTTTGGTACGAGCAGTACTTC	CASSLMDRVWYEQYF
TRBV6-5	.	TRBJ1-2	.	TGTGCCAGCAGTTACGGCCCCAACAGGGTCTACTATGGCTACACCTTC	CASSYGPNRVYYGYTF
TRBV18	.	TRBJ2-5	.	TGTGCCAGCTCACCATCCCCGGGAAAAGAGACCCAGTACTTC	CASSPSPGKETQYF
TRBV4-1	.	TRBJ2-7	TRBD1	TGCGCCAGCAGCCAGTCGACAGGGGGTGTCGCCTACGAGCAGTACTTC	CASSQSTGGVAYEQYF
TRBV4-2	.	TRBJ2-1	TRBD2	TGTGCCAGCAGCCAAGATCGCGGACTAGCGGGAGCGGTTGAGCAGTTCTTC	CASSQDRGLAGAVEQFF
TRBV27	.	TRBJ2-1	.	TGTGCCAGCAGTTTCCGGACACAATCCTACAATGAGCAGTTCTTC	CASSFRTQSYNEQFF
TRBV7-9	.	TRBJ2-7	.	TGTGCCAGCAGCTTAGGGGACACAGACTCCTACGAGCAGTACTTC	CASSLGDTDSYEQYF
TRBV30	.	TRBJ2-5	TRBD1	TGTGCCTGGGGGACAGGGTTCCTTTCGGGACAAGAGACCCAGTACTTC	CAWGTGFLSGQETQYF
TRBV9	.	TRBJ2-2	TRBD2	TGTGCCAGCAGCGTAGAGGCTAGCGGGAGGTCCGGGGAGCTGTTTTTT	CASSVEASGRSGELFF
TRBV6-6	.	TRBJ1-2	TRBD1	TGTGCCAGCAGCCCACCGACAGGGAATGGCTACACCTTC	CASSPPTGNGYTF
TRBV7-8	.	TRBJ2-1	TRBD2	TGTGCCAGCAGCTTAGCTGGGACTAGACCTTACAATGAGCAGTTCTTC	CASSLAGTRPYNEQFF
TRBV7-3	.	TRBJ2-1	TRBD2	TGTGCCAGCAGCTTACCGGGAGGGCGATCCTACAATGAGCAGTTCTTC	CASSLPGGRSYNEQFF
TRBV7-2	.	TRBJ2-7	.	TGTGCCAGCAGCGACACAGGGCCCGCTAGAGGCGAGCAGTACTTC	CASSDTGPARGEQYF